This T cell receptor (beta chain) was observed in a study of Graves' ophthalmopathy and Graves' hyperthyroidism. Study-wide background: Pretreatment peripheral blood was obtained at initial diagnosis.

Ophthalmopathy donors showed moderate-to-severe activity, CAS ≥3, NOSPECS ≥4 and a duration under 3 months. Excluded: other autoimmune disease, uncontrolled infection, pregnancy or lactation. Thyroid ultrasound, orbital computed tomography, TRAb, serum thyroxine and clinical symptoms formed the basis of diagnosis. Trimming shortened V by 4 bases and J by 0 bases, and 13 bases separated the two germline ends. The CDR3 spans 16 residues. CDR1 is LGHNA, CDR2 YSLEER, per germline. CDR3 regions of TCR beta were amplified from RNA transcripts. The workflow started with a first-round RT-PCR run with HTBI primers and then moved on to a second-round multiplex PCR. TCRdb independently ran MiXCR on the multiplex PCR reads; one entry per CDR3 protein. This table has around 470,000 distinct CDR3 sequences, around an eighth appearing once.

The TCR comes from a woman aged 25 to 45 with Graves' ophthalmopathy. This sequence joins TRBV4-3 and TRBJ2-4, with D unclear. Input material: blood. CDR3 sequence (DNA): TGCGCCAGCAGCCCCATAGGGCGAGGAGCCAAAAACATTCAGTACTTC. Translated: CASSPIGRGAKNIQYF.